Presented here are 21 T cell receptor beta chains from one specimen sequenced in a study of blood T cell repertoires in COVID-19. Sequenced by immunoSEQ multiplex PCR; TCRdb stores in-frame clones only, minus some. The sample yields about 260,000 clones, 80% to 90% seen once. Sample: peripheral blood. These receptors originate from a man in his fifties or sixties with acute or convalescent COVID-19.

This sequence joins TRBV11-3 and TRBJ2-3, with unresolved D. There are 13 residues in the CDR3. The germline V gene encodes CDR1 SGHNT and CDR2 YENEEA. V shed 4 bases and J shed 0 bases, with 5 bases lying between them. The CDR3 DNA follows: TGTGCCAGCAGCTCCGGTAGCACAGATACGCAGTATTTT. Encoded protein: CASSSGSTDTQYF.

The genes are TRBV21-1 and TRBJ2-6; the DNA was not compared with TRBD1, the D call given in the table. TRBV21-1 constitutes a pseudogene. This CDR3 contains 18 residues. This CDR3 reads CASSRANLDRAGANVLTF. The CDR3, as DNA: TGTGCCAGCAGCAGGGCGAACCTGGACAGGGCCGGAGCCAACGTCCTGACTTTC.

The chain is built from TRBV28 and TRBJ1-6; TRBD1 matches at 7 bases. V lost 1 base, J lost 9 bases, and 12 bases stayed unmatched. CDR3 length: 17 amino acids. Germline lookup yields CDR1 MDHEN and CDR2 SYDVKM. CDR3 DNA: TGTGCCAGCAGTTTATCTCTTTACACAGGGGCGAGTTCACCCCTCCACTTT. Translated: CASSLSLYTGASSPLHF. The full variable domain, with the rest looked up from reference TRBV28 and TRBJ1-6, is DVKVTQSSRYLVKRTGEKVFLECVQDMDHENMFWYRQDPGLGLRLIYFSYDVKMKEKGDIPEGYSVSREKKERFSLILESASTNQTSMYLCASSLSLYTGASSPLHFGNGTRLTVT.

This clone has just one count. The chain uses TRBV12-3 or TRBV12-4 and TRBJ2-7; TRBD2 agrees at 8 bases. The CDR3 is made up of 13 amino acids. V dropped 5 bases and J dropped 3; count of bases not matched to a gene: 3. This chain's CDR3 is CASSQGTSYEQYF. The CDR3 nucleotides read TGTGCCAGCAGTCAAGGGACTAGCTACGAGCAGTACTTC.

This chain joins TRBV18 and TRBJ1-6, with D possibly being TRBD1 (5 bases). V lost 2 bases and J 8 bases, leaving 10 bases between the germline ends. This CDR3 comprises 14 residues. Germline V gene sequence: CDR1 KGHSH, CDR2 LQKENI. The CDR3 protein is CASSPRGRDSPLHF. For the CDR3, the DNA is TGTGCCAGCTCACCAAGGGGAAGGGATTCACCCCTCCACTTT.

This chain uses TRBV5-5 with TRBJ2-1; TRBD1 agrees at 11 bases. CDR3 length equals 13 residues. V shed 8 bases and J 7 bases; nucleotides not matched to a gene: 5. Per germline, CDR1 SGHKS and CDR2 YYEKEE (reference sequence). The CDR3 DNA reads as TGTGCCAGGGGACAGGGGGATAATAATGAGCAGTTCTTC. Translating it yields CARGQGDNNEQFF.

The chain carries TRBV6-5 and TRBJ1-5; 7 bases match TRBD1. Trimming took 7 bases from V and 3 from J; bases not matched to a gene: 3. The CDR3 contains 13 residues. Germline lookup yields CDR1 MNHEY and CDR2 SVGAGI. The CDR3 region is CASIGTVNQPQHF. DNA of the CDR3: TGTGCCAGCATTGGGACAGTCAATCAGCCCCAGCATTTT.

V gene TRBV7-3 combines with J gene TRBJ1-1; 7 bases align to TRBD1. Germline trimming cut 5 bases from V and 2 bases from J; bases unmatched to any gene: 5. Germline values: CDR1 SGHTA, CDR2 FQGTGA. CDR3 length: 14 amino acids. CDR3 in amino acids: CASSLDRLNTEAFF. The CDR3 DNA reads TGTGCCAGCAGCCTGGACAGGCTCAACACTGAAGCTTTCTTT.

The V call is TRBV29-1, the J call TRBJ2-7, with a possible D match to TRBD1 (5 bases). There are 13 residues in the CDR3. CDR1 and CDR2 from the germline V gene are SQVTM and ANQGSEA. The ends were cut back, 4 bases at V and 2 bases at J, with 12 bases in the middle. The chain's CDR3 is CSVVSRATYEQYF. CDR3 sequence (DNA): TGCAGCGTTGTTTCCAGGGCCACCTACGAGCAGTACTTC.

This clone was found a few times. The rearrangement uses TRBV10-2 and TRBJ2-7; 9 bases fit TRBD2. The CDR3 covers 14 residues. The germline V gene has CDR1 WSHSY and CDR2 SAAADI. V shed 8 bases, J shed 3 bases, and the junction held 8 bases outside the gene matches. The DNA for the CDR3 is TGCGCCAGCTTCACGCGGGAGGGCGGCTACGAGCAGTACTTC. This sequence encodes CASFTREGGYEQYF.

This clone turned up a few times. The chain couples TRBV7-9 to TRBJ1-1; the D gene is possibly TRBD1 (5 bases). Germline V gene sequence: CDR1 SEHNR, CDR2 FQNEAQ (reference sequence). The ends were cut back, 3 bases at V and 1 base at J, with 6 bases in the middle. This CDR3 is 13 amino acids long. This chain's CDR3 is CASSFQGNTEAFF. In DNA form, the CDR3 reads TGTGCCAGCAGCTTTCAGGGGAACACTGAAGCTTTCTTT.

This chain uses TRBV7-8 with TRBJ1-1; D not certain. Trimming removed 5 bases at V and 4 bases at J, with 14 bases between. The CDR3 is 14 amino acids. CDR1 is SGHVS and CDR2 is FQNEAQ in the germline V gene. The CDR3 is CASSVNRDRTEAFF. DNA of the CDR3: TGTGCCAGCAGCGTCAACCGGGATCGCACTGAAGCTTTCTTT.

The chain joins TRBV6-5 to TRBJ2-1; 8 positions match TRBD1. The CDR3 loop spans 14 amino acids. V lost 6 bases to trimming and J lost 8 bases; unmatched junction nucleotides: 9. In germline, CDR1 is MNHEY, CDR2 SVGAGI. As DNA, the CDR3 is TGTGCCAGCAGCCGGGACAGGCCCAGGGATGAGCAGTTCTTC. This translates into CASSRDRPRDEQFF.

The chain uses TRBV3-1 (or the pseudogene TRBV3-2) and TRBJ2-3, with a weak D call TRBD2 (6 bases). This CDR3 contains 15 residues. Germline V gene data show CDR1 as LGHDT and CDR2 as YNNKEL (reference sequence). V lost 0 bases and J lost 6, with 13 bases in between. The CDR3 loop is CASSQDFVRGDTQYF. The CDR3 DNA reads TGTGCCAGCAGCCAAGATTTTGTTCGGGGGGATACGCAGTATTTT.

This clone was seen once. The genes are TRBV12-5 and TRBJ2-5, with D possibly matching TRBD1 (5 bases). The V end was cut by 5 bases, the J end by 5 bases, with 24 bases between. The germline gives CDR1 LGHNT, CDR2 FRNRAP. The CDR3 consists of 17 residues. The DNA for the CDR3 is TGTGCTAGTGGTCTGGGGAACAATAAGGGGTCCCCGGAGACCCAGTACTTC. Its protein is CASGLGNNKGSPETQYF.

V and J are TRBV18 and TRBJ2-7; 9 bases line up with TRBD1. V dropped 1 base and J dropped 5; count of bases not matched to a gene: 6. Germline lookup yields CDR1 KGHSH and CDR2 LQKENI. CDR3 size: 15 residues. The CDR3 DNA reads as TGTGCCAGCTCACCACAAGCGGGACAGGGCCACGAGCAGTACTTC. This encodes CASSPQAGQGHEQYF.

The rearrangement uses TRBV7-3 and TRBJ1-1; tentative D call: TRBD1 (5 bases). The CDR3 runs to 15 residues. The V gene's germline CDR1 is SGHTA and CDR2 FQGTGA. The V and J ends lost 0 bases and 1 base respectively, with 9 bases between them. CDR3 in DNA: TGTGCCAGCAGCTTAACGGGACTGTCGAACACTGAAGCTTTCTTT. Translating gives CASSLTGLSNTEAFF.

Comment on this clone: Additional DNA sequences in this sample encode the identical CDR3. V and J are TRBV18 and TRBJ2-5, with TRBD2 identical over 9 bases. Looked up from germline, CDR1 is KGHSH and CDR2 is LQKENI. V trimming: 0 bases; J trimming: 5 bases; junction bases outside the gene matches: 1. This CDR3 has 14 amino acids. The CDR3 DNA follows: TGTGCCAGCTCACCACCCCTAGCGGGGGAGACCCAGTACTTC. Translated: CASSPPLAGETQYF.

This rearrangement joins TRBV4-3 to TRBJ2-3; TRBD2 might be the D (6 bases). The CDR3 is made up of 16 amino acids. Germline V gives CDR1 LGHNA, CDR2 YSLEER. Trimming shortened V by 4 bases and J by 0 bases, and 14 bases separated the two germline ends. The DNA of the CDR3 is TGCGCCAGCAGCCTATTAAGGACTACTAGCACAGATACGCAGTATTTT. This sequence encodes CASSLLRTTSTDTQYF.

CDR3 sequence (DNA): TGTGCCAGCTCACTTCTCGGGAGTCCCTACAATGAGCAGTTCTTC. Translating gives CASSLLGSPYNEQFF. The V call is TRBV18, the J call TRBJ2-1; D is perhaps TRBD2 (6 bases). Germline V gene data show CDR1 as KGHSH and CDR2 as LQKENI. This CDR3 has 15 residues. V lost 4 bases and J 2 bases, leaving 12 bases between the germline ends.

The V call is TRBV7-9, the J call TRBJ2-5; TRBD2 aligns across 9 bases. Germline V gene lookup returns CDR1 SEHNR and CDR2 FQNEAQ (reference sequence). The CDR3 is made up of 15 amino acids. V gave up 5 bases and J gave up 6 bases; unmatched junction bases: 10. CDR3 loop: CASSPGASGTQTQYF. The CDR3, as DNA: TGTGCCAGCAGCCCGGGGGCTAGCGGGACTCAGACCCAGTACTTC.